The present entry profiles one T cell receptor (beta chain) with its context. The antigen remains undetermined. The PCR had 60 Vbeta and 13 Jbeta primers. TCRdb's copy holds only in-frame clones and misses some; the assay was immunoSEQ multiplex PCR. The table records 150,000 or so clones, approximately 80% of them present only once. The sample comes from a study of cytomegalovirus exposure and HLA in healthy donors. Study conclusions and caveats: In a later analysis, a genetic analysis reported fewer productive-TCR N-insertions in an Asian-associated ancestry cluster than the cohort average.

The germline V gene has CDR1 SGHTA and CDR2 FQGNSA. CDR3 length: 17 amino acids. Germline trimming cut 0 bases from V and 4 bases from J; bases unmatched to any gene: 12. The chain carries TRBV7-2 and TRBJ2-7; 7 nucleotides match TRBD1. The sample was PBMCs. This sequence was found in a woman aged 18-35 years in good health and CMV-seropositive. CDR3 nucleotide sequence: TGTGCCAGCAGCTTAGCTTTTGGTTACAGGGGTGAGTACGAGCAGTACTTC. Translating gives CASSLAFGYRGEYEQYF.